These T cell receptor beta chains were read from a single sample in a study of cytomegalovirus exposure and HLA in healthy donors. Assay: immunoSEQ multiplex PCR; the TCRdb copy retains only in-frame clones and omits some. The table lists some 150,000 clones, 60% to 80% of them singletons. The sequenced sample was PBMCs. Every receptor here comes from a man aged 55 to 70 in good health and CMV-seronegative. Both conserved end residues are part of each CDR3. D genes are given only for firm matches. Size tells how often a clone was seen (once, few, many) or the class of an expanded clone, and some rows leave it out.

V	J	D	size	CDR3	DNA
TRBV2	TRBJ2-3	NA	NA	CASTRGAGGSTDTQYF	TGTGCCAGCACCCGGGGGGCCGGGGGGAGCACAGATACGCAGTATTTT
TRBV9	TRBJ2-3	TRBD2	few	CASSGAVGLASTDTQYF	TGTGCCAGCAGCGGAGCTGTGGGACTAGCGAGTACAGATACGCAGTATTTT
TRBV25-1	TRBJ1-1	NA	few	CASSSLQENTEAFF	TGTGCCAGCAGTAGTCTTCAGGAGAACACTGAAGCTTTCTTT
TRBV6-6	TRBJ1-5	NA	once	CASRETGRNSNQPQHF	TGTGCCAGCAGGGAGACAGGACGCAATAGCAATCAGCCCCAGCATTTT
TRBV7-2	TRBJ2-5	NA	few	CASSFTGSGETQYF	TGTGCCAGCAGCTTTACAGGGTCTGGAGAGACCCAGTACTTC
TRBV5-1	TRBJ2-3	NA	few	CASSFRAQGDTQYF	TGCGCCAGCAGCTTCAGGGCTCAAGGCGATACGCAGTATTTT
TRBV7-9	TRBJ2-7	TRBD2	NA	CASSLIGTKTYEQYF	TGTGCCAGCAGCTTAATAGGGACTAAGACCTACGAGCAGTACTTC
TRBV30	TRBJ1-1	NA	NA	CAWSLTANTEAFF	TGTGCCTGGAGTCTCACAGCTAACACTGAAGCTTTCTTT
TRBV14	TRBJ2-7	NA	NA	CASSQQGLGYEQYF	TGTGCCAGCAGCCAACAGGGCCTCGGTTACGAGCAGTACTTC
TRBV5-5	TRBJ1-4	TRBD1	NA	CASSLDPGQPNEKLFF	TGTGCCAGCAGCTTGGATCCGGGACAGCCCAATGAAAAACTGTTTTTT
TRBV11-3	TRBJ2-7	NA	NA	CASSLDGGYEQYF	TGTGCCAGCAGCCTAGACGGGGGCTACGAGCAGTACTTC